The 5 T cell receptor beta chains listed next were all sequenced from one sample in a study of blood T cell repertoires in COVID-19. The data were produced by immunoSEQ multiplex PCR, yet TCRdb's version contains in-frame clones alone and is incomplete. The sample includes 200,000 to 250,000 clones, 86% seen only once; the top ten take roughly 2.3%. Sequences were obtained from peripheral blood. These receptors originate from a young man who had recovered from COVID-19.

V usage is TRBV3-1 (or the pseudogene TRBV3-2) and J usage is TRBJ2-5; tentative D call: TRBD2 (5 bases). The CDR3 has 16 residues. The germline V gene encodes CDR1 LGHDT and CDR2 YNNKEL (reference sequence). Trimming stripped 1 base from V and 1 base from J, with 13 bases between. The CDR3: CASSQGPPGFQETQYF. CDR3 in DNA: TGTGCCAGCAGCCAAGGCCCACCGGGATTCCAAGAGACCCAGTACTTC.

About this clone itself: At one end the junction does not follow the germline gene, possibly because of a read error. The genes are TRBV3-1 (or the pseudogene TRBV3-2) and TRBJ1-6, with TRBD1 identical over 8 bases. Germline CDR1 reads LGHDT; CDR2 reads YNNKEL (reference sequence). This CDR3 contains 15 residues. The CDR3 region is CASSHWTGHKSPLHF. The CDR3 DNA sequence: TGTGCCAGCAGCCATTGGACAGGGCATAAGTCACCCCTCCACTTT.

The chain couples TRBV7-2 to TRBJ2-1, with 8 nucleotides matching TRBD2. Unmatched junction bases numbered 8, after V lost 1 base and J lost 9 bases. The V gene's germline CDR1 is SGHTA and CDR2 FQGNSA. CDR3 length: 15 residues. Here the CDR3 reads CASSLELRREGEQFF. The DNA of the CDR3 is TGTGCCAGCAGCTTAGAATTACGACGGGAGGGTGAGCAGTTCTTC. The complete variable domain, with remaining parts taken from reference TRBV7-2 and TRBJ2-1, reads GAGVSQSPSNKVTEKGKDVELRCDPISGHTALYWYRQSLGQGLEFLIYFQGNSAPDKSGLPSDRFSAERTGGSVSTLTIQRTQQEDSAVYLCASSLELRREGEQFFGPGTRLTVL.

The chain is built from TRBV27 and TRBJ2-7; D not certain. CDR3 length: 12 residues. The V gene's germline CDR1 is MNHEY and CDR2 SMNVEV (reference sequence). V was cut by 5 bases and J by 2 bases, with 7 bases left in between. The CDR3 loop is CASSPNTYEQYF. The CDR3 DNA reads TGTGCCAGCAGTCCAAACACCTACGAGCAGTACTTC.

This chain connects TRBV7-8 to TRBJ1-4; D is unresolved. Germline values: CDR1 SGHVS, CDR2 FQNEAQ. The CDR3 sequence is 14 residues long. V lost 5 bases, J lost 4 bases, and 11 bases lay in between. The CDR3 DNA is TGTGCCAGCAGCAAATCGGACTATAATGAAAAACTGTTTTTT. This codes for CASSKSDYNEKLFF.